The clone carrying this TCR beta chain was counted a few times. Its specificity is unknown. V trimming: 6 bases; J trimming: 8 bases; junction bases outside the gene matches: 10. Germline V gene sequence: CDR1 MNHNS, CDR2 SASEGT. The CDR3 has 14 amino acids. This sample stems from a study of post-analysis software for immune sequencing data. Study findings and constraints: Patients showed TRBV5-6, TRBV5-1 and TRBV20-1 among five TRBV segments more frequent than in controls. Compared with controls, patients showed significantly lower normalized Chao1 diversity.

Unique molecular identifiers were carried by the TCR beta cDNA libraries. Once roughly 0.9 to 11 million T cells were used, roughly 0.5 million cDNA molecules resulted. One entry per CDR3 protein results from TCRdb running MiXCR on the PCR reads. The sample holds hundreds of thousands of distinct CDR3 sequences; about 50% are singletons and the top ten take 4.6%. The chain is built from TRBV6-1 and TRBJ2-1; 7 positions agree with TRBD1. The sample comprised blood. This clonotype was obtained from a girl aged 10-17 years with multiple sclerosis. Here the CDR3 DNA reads TGTGCCAGCAGCGGACAGGTCCCTCTGGATGAGCAGTTCTTC. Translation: CASSGQVPLDEQFF.